This TCR beta chain was sequenced for a study of blood T cell repertoires in COVID-19. Study as a whole: Sample material is recorded as cDNA or gDNA derived from T cells, B-cell-depleted T cells, or PBMCs.

Germline loops: CDR1 KGHSH, CDR2 LQKENI. The J segment lost 4 bases and the V segment lost 4 bases, leaving 3 bases of the junction unmatched. The CDR3 length is 14 residues. Assay: immunoSEQ multiplex PCR; the TCRdb copy retains only in-frame clones and omits some. Among about 100,000 clones listed, 75% to 95% were seen once. The chain uses TRBV18 and TRBJ2-2, with TRBD1 matching 7 bases. Sequences were obtained from peripheral blood. The receptor was isolated from a man aged 18 to 29 with acute or convalescent COVID-19. The CDR3: CASSQGATTGELFF. The DNA for the CDR3 is TGTGCCAGCTCACAGGGGGCCACCACCGGGGAGCTGTTTTTT.